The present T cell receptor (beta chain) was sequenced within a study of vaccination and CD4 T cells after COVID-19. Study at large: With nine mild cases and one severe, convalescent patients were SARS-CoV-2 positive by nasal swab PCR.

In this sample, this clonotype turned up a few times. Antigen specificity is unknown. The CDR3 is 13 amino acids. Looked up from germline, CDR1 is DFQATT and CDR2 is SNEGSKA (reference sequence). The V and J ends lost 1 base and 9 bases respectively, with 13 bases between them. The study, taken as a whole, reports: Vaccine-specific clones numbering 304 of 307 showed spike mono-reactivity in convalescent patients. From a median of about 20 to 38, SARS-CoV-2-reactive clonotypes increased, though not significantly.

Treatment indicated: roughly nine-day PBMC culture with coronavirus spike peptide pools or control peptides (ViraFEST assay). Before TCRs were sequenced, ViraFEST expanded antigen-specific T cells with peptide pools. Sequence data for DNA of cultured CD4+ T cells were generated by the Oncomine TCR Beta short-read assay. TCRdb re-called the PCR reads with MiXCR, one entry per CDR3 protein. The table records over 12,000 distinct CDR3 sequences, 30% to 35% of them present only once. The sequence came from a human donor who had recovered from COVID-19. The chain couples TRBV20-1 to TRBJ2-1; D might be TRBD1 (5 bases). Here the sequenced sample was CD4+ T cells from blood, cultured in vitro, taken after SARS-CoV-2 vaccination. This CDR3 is CSARVGHIGEQFF. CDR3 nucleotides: TGCAGTGCTAGAGTTGGACACATAGGTGAGCAGTTCTTC.